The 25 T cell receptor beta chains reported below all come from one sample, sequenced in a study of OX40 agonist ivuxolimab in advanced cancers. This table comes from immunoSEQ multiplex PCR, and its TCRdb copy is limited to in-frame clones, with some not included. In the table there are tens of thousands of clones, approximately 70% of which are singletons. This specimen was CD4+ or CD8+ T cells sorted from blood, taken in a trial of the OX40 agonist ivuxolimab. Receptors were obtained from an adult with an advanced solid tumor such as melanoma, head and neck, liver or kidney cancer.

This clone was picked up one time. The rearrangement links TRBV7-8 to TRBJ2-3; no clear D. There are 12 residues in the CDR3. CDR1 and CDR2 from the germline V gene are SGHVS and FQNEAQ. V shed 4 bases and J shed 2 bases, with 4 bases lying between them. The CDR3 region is CASSYPTDTQYF. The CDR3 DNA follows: TGTGCCAGCAGCTATCCCACAGATACGCAGTATTTT.

The CDR3 reads CASSLERSSNTEAFF. The CDR3 DNA follows: TGTGCCAGCAGTTTAGAACGCAGCAGTAACACTGAAGCTTTCTTT. The chain employs TRBV27 and TRBJ1-1; D not certain. V was cut by 2 bases and J by 2 bases, with 12 bases left in between. Germline V gives CDR1 MNHEY, CDR2 SMNVEV (reference sequence). The CDR3 contains 15 residues.

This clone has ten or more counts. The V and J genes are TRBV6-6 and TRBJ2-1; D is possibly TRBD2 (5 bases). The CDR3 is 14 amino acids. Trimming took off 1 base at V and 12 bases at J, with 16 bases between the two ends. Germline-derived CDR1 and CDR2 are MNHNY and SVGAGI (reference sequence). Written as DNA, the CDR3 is TGTGCCAGCAGTTACTTTGGTCCTAGCTGGGGGCAGTTCTTC. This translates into CASSYFGPSWGQFF.

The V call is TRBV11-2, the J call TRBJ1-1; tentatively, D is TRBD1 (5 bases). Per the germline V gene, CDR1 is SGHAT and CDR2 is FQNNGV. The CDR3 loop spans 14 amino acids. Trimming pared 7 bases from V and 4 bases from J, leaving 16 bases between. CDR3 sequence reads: CASNPMGRSTEAFF. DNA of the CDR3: TGTGCCAGCAACCCGATGGGGCGCAGCACTGAAGCTTTCTTT.

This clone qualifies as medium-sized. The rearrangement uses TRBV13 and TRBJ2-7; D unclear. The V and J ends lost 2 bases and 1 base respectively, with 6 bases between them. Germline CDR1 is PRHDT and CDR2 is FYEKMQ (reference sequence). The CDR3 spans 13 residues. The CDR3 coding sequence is TGTGCCAGCAGCTTATGGGGTTCCTACGAGCAGTACTTC. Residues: CASSLWGSYEQYF.

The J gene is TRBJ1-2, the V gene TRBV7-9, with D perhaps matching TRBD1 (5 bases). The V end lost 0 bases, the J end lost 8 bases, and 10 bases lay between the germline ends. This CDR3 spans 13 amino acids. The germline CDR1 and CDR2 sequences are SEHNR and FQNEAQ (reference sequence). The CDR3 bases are TGTGCCAGCAGCTTAGCCGGGACGGAGGGCTACACCTTC. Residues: CASSLAGTEGYTF.

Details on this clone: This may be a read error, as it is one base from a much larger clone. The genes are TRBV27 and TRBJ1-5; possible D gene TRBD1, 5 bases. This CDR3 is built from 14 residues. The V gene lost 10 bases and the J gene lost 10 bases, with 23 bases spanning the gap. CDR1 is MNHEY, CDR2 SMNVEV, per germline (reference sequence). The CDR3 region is CATSLDQARGPQHF. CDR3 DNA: TGTGCCACTAGCTTGGATCAGGCGAGGGGTCCCCAGCATTTT.

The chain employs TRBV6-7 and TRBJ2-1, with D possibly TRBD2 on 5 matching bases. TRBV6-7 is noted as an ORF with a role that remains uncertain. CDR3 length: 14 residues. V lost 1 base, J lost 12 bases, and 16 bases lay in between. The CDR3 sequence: CASSYFGPSWGQFF. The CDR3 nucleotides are TGTGCCAGCAGTTACTTTGGTCCTAGCTGGGGGCAGTTCTTC.

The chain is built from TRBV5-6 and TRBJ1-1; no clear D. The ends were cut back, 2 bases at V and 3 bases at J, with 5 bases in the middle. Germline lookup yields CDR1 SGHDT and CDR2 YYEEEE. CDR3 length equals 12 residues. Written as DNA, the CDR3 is TGTGCCAGCAGCTTAACACACACTGAAGCTTTCTTT. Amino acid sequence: CASSLTHTEAFF.

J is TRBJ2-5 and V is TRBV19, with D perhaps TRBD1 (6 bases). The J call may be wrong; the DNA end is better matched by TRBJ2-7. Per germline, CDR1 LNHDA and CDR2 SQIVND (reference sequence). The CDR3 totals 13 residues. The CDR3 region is CASSSWDNREQYF. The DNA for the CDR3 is TGTGCCAGTAGTTCCTGGGACAATCGCGAGCAGTACTTC.

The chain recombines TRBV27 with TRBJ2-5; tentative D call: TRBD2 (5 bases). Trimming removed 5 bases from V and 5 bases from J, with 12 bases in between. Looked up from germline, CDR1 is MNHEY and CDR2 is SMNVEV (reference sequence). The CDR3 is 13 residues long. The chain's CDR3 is CASSLRAWETQYF. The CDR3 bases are TGTGCCAGCAGTCTGAGGGCGTGGGAGACCCAGTACTTC.

This chain's CDR3 is CASRETAYNEKLFF. The CDR3 DNA reads TGTGCCAGCAGGGAGACAGCATATAATGAAAAACTGTTTTTT. The chain combines TRBV25-1 with TRBJ1-4, with D possibly TRBD1 on 5 matching bases. The CDR3 has 14 amino acids. CDR1 is MGHDK and CDR2 is SYGVNS in the germline V gene. V was clipped by 6 bases and J by 4 bases, with 12 bases between them.

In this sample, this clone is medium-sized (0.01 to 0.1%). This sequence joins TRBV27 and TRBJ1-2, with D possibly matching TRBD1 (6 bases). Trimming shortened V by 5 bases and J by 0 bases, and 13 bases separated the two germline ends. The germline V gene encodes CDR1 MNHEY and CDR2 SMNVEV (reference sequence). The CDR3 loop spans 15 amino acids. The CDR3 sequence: CASSRTGMTNYGYTF. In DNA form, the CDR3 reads TGTGCCAGCAGTCGAACAGGGATGACTAACTATGGCTACACCTTC.

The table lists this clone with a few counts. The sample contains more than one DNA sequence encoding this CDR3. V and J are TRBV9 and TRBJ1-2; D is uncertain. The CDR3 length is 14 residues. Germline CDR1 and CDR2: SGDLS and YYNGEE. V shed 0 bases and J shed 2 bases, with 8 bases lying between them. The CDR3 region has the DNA TGTGCCAGCAGCGTAGGGCAGACCAACTATGGCTACACCTTC. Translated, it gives CASSVGQTNYGYTF.

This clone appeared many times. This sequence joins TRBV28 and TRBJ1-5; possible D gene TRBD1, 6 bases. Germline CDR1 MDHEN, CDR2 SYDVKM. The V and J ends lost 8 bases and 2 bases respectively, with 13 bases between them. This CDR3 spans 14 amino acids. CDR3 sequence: CASQQGSGNQPQHF. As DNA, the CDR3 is TGTGCCAGCCAACAGGGTAGTGGCAATCAGCCCCAGCATTTT.

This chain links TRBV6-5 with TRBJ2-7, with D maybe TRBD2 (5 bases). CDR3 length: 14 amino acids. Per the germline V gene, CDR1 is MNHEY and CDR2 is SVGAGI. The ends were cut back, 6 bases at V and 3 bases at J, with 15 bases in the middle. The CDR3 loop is CASSPIPEGYEQYF. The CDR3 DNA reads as TGTGCCAGCAGCCCGATCCCCGAGGGCTACGAGCAGTACTTC.

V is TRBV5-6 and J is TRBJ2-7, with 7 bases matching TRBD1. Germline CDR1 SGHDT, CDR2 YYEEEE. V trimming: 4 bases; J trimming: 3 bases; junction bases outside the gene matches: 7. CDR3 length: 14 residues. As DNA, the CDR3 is TGTGCCAGCAGCCCGACAGGGACCGGCTACGAGCAGTACTTC. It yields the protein CASSPTGTGYEQYF. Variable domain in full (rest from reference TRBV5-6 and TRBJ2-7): DAGVTQSPTHLIKTRGQQVTLRCSPKSGHDTVSWYQQALGQGPQFIFQYYEEEERQRGNFPDRFSGHQFPNYSSELNVNALLLGDSALYLCASSPTGTGYEQYFGPGTRLTVT.

The DNA of the CDR3 is TGTGCCAGCAGTGAGTTACTAGCGGGGGGTCCGTACGAGCAGTACTTC. This sequence encodes CASSELLAGGPYEQYF. This chain joins TRBV27 and TRBJ2-7; 12 positions agree with TRBD2. Trimming removed 5 bases from V and 4 bases from J; junction bases left unmatched: 9. The germline V gene has CDR1 MNHEY and CDR2 SMNVEV (reference sequence). The CDR3 totals 16 residues.

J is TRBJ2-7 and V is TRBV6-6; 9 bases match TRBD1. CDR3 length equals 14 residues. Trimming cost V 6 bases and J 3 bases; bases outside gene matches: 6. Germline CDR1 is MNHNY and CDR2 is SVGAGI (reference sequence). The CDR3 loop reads CASRAGDRVYEQYF. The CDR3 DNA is TGTGCCAGCAGGGCTGGGGACAGGGTCTACGAGCAGTACTTC.

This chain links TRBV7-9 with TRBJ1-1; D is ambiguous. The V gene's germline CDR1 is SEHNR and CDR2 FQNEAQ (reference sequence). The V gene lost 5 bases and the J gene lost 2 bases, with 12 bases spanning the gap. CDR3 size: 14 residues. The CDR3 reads CASSPSALNTEAFF. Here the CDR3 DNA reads TGTGCCAGCAGCCCCTCTGCCCTCAACACTGAAGCTTTCTTT. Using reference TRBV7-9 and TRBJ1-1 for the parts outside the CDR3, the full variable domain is DTGVSQNPRHKITKRGQNVTFRCDPISEHNRLYWYRQTLGQGPEFLTYFQNEAQLEKSRLLSDRFSAERPKGSFSTLEIQRTEQGDSAMYLCASSPSALNTEAFFGQGTRLTVV.

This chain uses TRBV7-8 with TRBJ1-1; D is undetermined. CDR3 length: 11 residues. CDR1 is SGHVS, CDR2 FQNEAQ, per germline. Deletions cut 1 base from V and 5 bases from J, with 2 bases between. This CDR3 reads CASSLGTEAFF. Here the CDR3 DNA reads TGTGCCAGCAGCTTAGGGACTGAAGCTTTCTTT.

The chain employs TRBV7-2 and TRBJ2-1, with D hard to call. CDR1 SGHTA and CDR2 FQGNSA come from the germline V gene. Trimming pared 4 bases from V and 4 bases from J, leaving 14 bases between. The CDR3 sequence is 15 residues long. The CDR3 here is CASSSEELAYNEQFF. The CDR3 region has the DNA TGTGCCAGCAGCTCTGAAGAACTGGCGTACAATGAGCAGTTCTTC.

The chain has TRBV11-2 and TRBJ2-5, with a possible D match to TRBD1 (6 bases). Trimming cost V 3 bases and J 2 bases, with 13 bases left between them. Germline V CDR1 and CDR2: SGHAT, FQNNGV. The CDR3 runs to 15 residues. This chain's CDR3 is CASSLKQGRQETQYF. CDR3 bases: TGTGCCAGCAGCTTGAAACAGGGCCGACAAGAGACCCAGTACTTC.

DNA of the CDR3: TGCGCCAGCACCTTACTGGACAGGCCCAGGGAGACCCAGTACTTC. Protein: CASTLLDRPRETQYF. The chain joins TRBV5-1 to TRBJ2-5; 7 bases match TRBD1. Trimming removed 6 bases from V and 5 bases from J; junction bases left unmatched: 13. Germline V gene data show CDR1 as SGHRS and CDR2 as YFSETQ. The CDR3 covers 15 residues.

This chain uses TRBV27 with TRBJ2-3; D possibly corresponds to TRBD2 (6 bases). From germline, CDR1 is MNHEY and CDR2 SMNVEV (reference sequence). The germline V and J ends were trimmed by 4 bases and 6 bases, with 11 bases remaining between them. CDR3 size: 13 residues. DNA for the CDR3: TGTGCCAGCAGTTATTCTAGCGCGGATACGCAGTATTTT. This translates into CASSYSSADTQYF.